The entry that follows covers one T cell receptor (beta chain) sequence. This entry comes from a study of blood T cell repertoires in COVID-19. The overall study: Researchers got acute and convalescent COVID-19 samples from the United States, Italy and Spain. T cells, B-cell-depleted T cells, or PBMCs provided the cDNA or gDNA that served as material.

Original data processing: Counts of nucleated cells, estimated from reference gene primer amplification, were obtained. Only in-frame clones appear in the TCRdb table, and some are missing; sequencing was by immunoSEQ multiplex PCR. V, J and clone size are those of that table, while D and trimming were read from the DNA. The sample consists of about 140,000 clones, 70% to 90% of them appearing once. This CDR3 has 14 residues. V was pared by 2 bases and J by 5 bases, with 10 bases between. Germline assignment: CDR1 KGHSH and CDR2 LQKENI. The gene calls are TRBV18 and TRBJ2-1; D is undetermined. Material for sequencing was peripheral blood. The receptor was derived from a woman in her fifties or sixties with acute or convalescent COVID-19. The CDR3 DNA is TGTGCCAGCTCACCATGGCAGGCAGACAATGAGCAGTTCTTC. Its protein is CASSPWQADNEQFF.